The 3 T cell receptor beta chains listed next were all sequenced from one sample in a study of T cell changes during pregnancy in multiple sclerosis. Assay used: immunoSEQ multiplex PCR; TCRdb lists only in-frame clones, some missing. The sample consists of 60,000 to 80,000 clones, around nine tenths of them appearing once. The sample consisted of peripheral blood, taken before pregnancy. These receptors all stem from a female donor with multiple sclerosis, enrolled in a pregnancy study.

The genes are TRBV19 and TRBJ2-7; TRBD2 matches 9 bases. CDR3 size: 16 residues. With 4 bases clipped from V and 4 bases from J, the junction kept 11 bases outside the gene matches. In germline, CDR1 is LNHDA, CDR2 SQIVND (reference sequence). CDR3 residues: CASSRGGTSSWYEQYF. The CDR3 DNA sequence: TGTGCCAGTAGTAGGGGGGGGACTAGCAGTTGGTACGAGCAGTACTTC.

V and J are TRBV25-1 and TRBJ2-1, with TRBD2 as a possible D gene (6 bases). This CDR3 is 14 amino acids long. Germline V gene data show CDR1 as MGHDK and CDR2 as SYGVNS. The ends were cut back, 3 bases at V and 2 bases at J, with 8 bases in the middle. This CDR3 reads CASSDWGAYNEQFF. Written as DNA, the CDR3 is TGTGCCAGCAGTGATTGGGGGGCCTACAATGAGCAGTTCTTC.

The chain links TRBV2 to TRBJ1-1; D gene uncertain. Germline V gene lookup returns CDR1 SNHLY and CDR2 FYNNEI. The V end lost 6 bases, the J end lost 5 bases, and 10 bases lay between the germline ends. The CDR3 has 12 residues. DNA for the CDR3: TGTGCCAGCAGCGAACGGTGGACTGAAGCTTTCTTT. It yields the protein CASSERWTEAFF.